This T cell receptor (beta chain) derives from a study of blood T cell repertoires in COVID-19. About the study: Samples of COVID-19 (acute and convalescent) were obtained from the United States, Italy and Spain. T cells, B-cell-depleted T cells, or PBMCs provided the cDNA or gDNA that served as material.

CDR3 length: 16 residues. Germline CDR1 and CDR2: SGHNT and YENEEA. Trimming left V 1 base short and J 8 bases short, with 18 bases between. In the source study's methods: Estimation of nucleated cell counts was performed using reference gene primer amplification. Sequencing used immunoSEQ multiplex PCR; TCRdb keeps in-frame clones, though not all of them. The D gene and trimming were derived from the DNA, and the V and J assignments and clone size from that table. The repertoire includes some 190,000 clones, under 80% of them detected once, and around 12% sits in the top ten. Sequencing was done on a sample of peripheral blood. This receptor was taken from a woman between 50 and 59 years old with acute or convalescent COVID-19. The rearrangement joins TRBV11-3 to TRBJ2-1; TRBD1 is a possible D gene (6 bases). The CDR3 nucleotides read TGTGCCAGCAGCTTAGGGACGCTGGGGGCGGGTCATGAGCAGTTCTTC. Residues: CASSLGTLGAGHEQFF. The entire variable domain, with the rest obtained from reference TRBV11-3 and TRBJ2-1, is as follows: EAGVVQSPRYKIIEKKQPVAFWCNPISGHNTLYWYLQNLGQGPELLIRYENEEAVDDSQLPKDRFSAERLKGVDSTLKIQPAELGDSAVYLCASSLGTLGAGHEQFFGPGTRLTVL.